These T cell receptor beta chains were read from a single sample in a study of blood T cell repertoires in COVID-19. Using immunoSEQ multiplex PCR, the repertoire was profiled, and TCRdb retains in-frame clones only, with some absent. The profile shows about 99,000 clones, 75% to 90% of them singletons. Input material: peripheral blood. All receptors come from a human donor in a cohort sampled during active or convalescent COVID-19. The CDR3 runs from the conserved cysteine through the conserved F or W. The D gene is left open where the match is weak. Part of the rows lack a size; the others show once, few, many or a class for expanded clones.

clone size: NA
J gene: TRBJ1-6
D gene: TRBD1
V gene: TRBV7-2
CDR3 DNA: TGTGCCAGCAGCTCCGGGACAGGGTGGAATTCACCCCTCCACTTT
CDR3 protein: CASSSGTGWNSPLHF

clone size: few
J gene: TRBJ2-1
D gene: TRBD2
V gene: TRBV7-9
CDR3 DNA: TGTGCCAGCAGCTTGACGTTAGCGGGGGGACAGAATGAGCAGTTCTTC
CDR3 protein: CASSLTLAGGQNEQFF

clone size: NA
J gene: TRBJ1-5
D gene: NA
V gene: TRBV6-6
CDR3 DNA: TGTGCCAGCAGTACGGGAGGGGAAGGGGATCAGCCCCAGCATTTT
CDR3 protein: CASSTGGEGDQPQHF

clone size: NA
J gene: TRBJ1-1
D gene: NA
V gene: TRBV30
CDR3 DNA: TGTGCCTGGGATACAGGGTTCTTGAACACTGAAGCTTTCTTT
CDR3 protein: CAWDTGFLNTEAFF

clone size: NA
J gene: TRBJ2-2
D gene: TRBD2
V gene: TRBV7-7
CDR3 DNA: TGTGCTAGCAGCTTAGCGGGGACTAGGGGTAACACCGGGGAGCTGTTTTTT
CDR3 protein: CASSLAGTRGNTGELFF

clone size: NA
J gene: TRBJ1-2
D gene: TRBD1
V gene: TRBV3-1/TRBV3-2
CDR3 DNA: TGTGCCAGCAGCCAAGATAAGGGACAGGCTTCTTATGGCTACACCTTC
CDR3 protein: CASSQDKGQASYGYTF

clone size: NA
J gene: TRBJ2-5
D gene: NA
V gene: TRBV13
CDR3 DNA: TGTGCCAGCAGCGGCAACCCTAGCCAAGAGACCCAGTACTTC
CDR3 protein: CASSGNPSQETQYF

clone size: once
J gene: TRBJ1-1
D gene: NA
V gene: TRBV7-2
CDR3 DNA: TGTGCCAGCAGCTTGATACACACGAACACTGAAGCTTTCTTT
CDR3 protein: CASSLIHTNTEAFF

clone size: NA
J gene: TRBJ1-5
D gene: NA
V gene: TRBV4-1
CDR3 DNA: NA
CDR3 protein: CASSQDSGQGQGNQPQHF

clone size: NA
J gene: TRBJ2-2
D gene: TRBD2
V gene: TRBV6-2/TRBV6-3
CDR3 DNA: TGTGCCAGCAGTTACTTAAGCGGGGACACCGGGGAGCTGTTTTTT
CDR3 protein: CASSYLSGDTGELFF

clone size: NA
J gene: TRBJ2-2
D gene: TRBD1
V gene: TRBV5-8
CDR3 DNA: TGTGCCAGCAGCTTCAGGGGGCAGGCCGGGGAGCTGTTTTTT
CDR3 protein: CASSFRGQAGELFF

clone size: NA
J gene: TRBJ2-6
D gene: NA
V gene: TRBV6-5
CDR3 DNA: TGTGCCAGCAGTAGGGACACGGGCTTCGTCGTCCTGACTTTC
CDR3 protein: CASSRDTGFVVLTF

clone size: NA
J gene: TRBJ2-2
D gene: TRBD2
V gene: TRBV5-4
CDR3 DNA: TGTGCCAGCGGATTAGCGGGGGTTAACACCGGGGAGCTGTTTTTT
CDR3 protein: CASGLAGVNTGELFF

clone size: NA
J gene: TRBJ1-5
D gene: TRBD1
V gene: TRBV30
CDR3 DNA: TGTGCCTGGAGTGTACGGGACAGACAGAATCAGCCCCAGCATTTT
CDR3 protein: CAWSVRDRQNQPQHF

clone size: NA
J gene: TRBJ1-5
D gene: TRBD1
V gene: TRBV6-5
CDR3 DNA: TGTGCCAGCAGTTCTGGACAGGGACGACAGCCCCAGCATTTT
CDR3 protein: CASSSGQGRQPQHF

clone size: NA
J gene: TRBJ2-7
D gene: NA
V gene: TRBV5-6
CDR3 DNA: TGTGCCAGCAGCTCCCGCCGGGACACAGTTTATTACGAGCAGTACTTC
CDR3 protein: CASSSRRDTVYYEQYF

clone size: NA
J gene: TRBJ2-3
D gene: NA
V gene: TRBV3-1/TRBV3-2
CDR3 DNA: TGTGCCAGCAGCCAAGGGAGGCCGGGGTATACGCAGTATTTT
CDR3 protein: CASSQGRPGYTQYF

clone size: medium-sized
J gene: TRBJ1-5
D gene: TRBD1
V gene: TRBV10-3
CDR3 DNA: TGTGCCGGGGGGACAGGAGATAGCAATCAGCCCCAGCATTTT
CDR3 protein: CAGGTGDSNQPQHF

clone size: once
J gene: TRBJ2-1
D gene: TRBD2
V gene: TRBV11-3
CDR3 DNA: TGTGCCAGCAGCCCAGCGGGGGAATATAATGAGCAGTTCTTC
CDR3 protein: CASSPAGEYNEQFF

clone size: NA
J gene: TRBJ1-2
D gene: NA
V gene: TRBV29-1
CDR3 DNA: TGCAGCGCAGTGCAGGGCTCTAACTATGGCTACACCTTC
CDR3 protein: CSAVQGSNYGYTF

clone size: NA
J gene: TRBJ2-2
D gene: TRBD1
V gene: TRBV19
CDR3 DNA: TGTGCCAGTAGTATTTCCAGGGCAGGGGGCGGGGAGCTGTTTTTT
CDR3 protein: CASSISRAGGGELFF

clone size: few
J gene: TRBJ2-1
D gene: NA
V gene: TRBV7-2
CDR3 DNA: TGTGCCAGCAGCCGGAGAGAGGGGGGGCATAGCTCCTACAATGAGCAGTTCTTC
CDR3 protein: CASSRREGGHSSYNEQFF

clone size: NA
J gene: TRBJ2-5
D gene: TRBD1
V gene: TRBV18
CDR3 DNA: TGTGCCAGCTCACTCCAAACAGGGGTGGGACGAGAGACCCAGTACTTC
CDR3 protein: CASSLQTGVGRETQYF

clone size: NA
J gene: TRBJ2-3
D gene: NA
V gene: TRBV21-1
CDR3 DNA: TGTGCCAGCAGCAAACAACCAGGACTGACCCTCACAGATACGCAGTATTTT
CDR3 protein: CASSKQPGLTLTDTQYF

clone size: NA
J gene: TRBJ2-7
D gene: NA
V gene: TRBV12-3/TRBV12-4
CDR3 DNA: TGTGCCAGCCTCGGCGGGGCGGTGCAGTACTTC
CDR3 protein: CASLGGAVQYF